One sample yielded the 27 T cell receptor beta chains listed below, sequenced in a study of brain T cells in children with intractable seizures. Clones were sequenced by immunoSEQ multiplex PCR, and TCRdb holds only the in-frame ones, with some missing. The sample shows just under 65,000 clones, approximately 95% of them seen only once. Material: peripheral blood, obtained at surgery. Receptors were obtained from a boy less than two years old with focal cortical dysplasia and intractable seizures.

In this sample, this clone turned up once. The V and J genes are TRBV5-1 and TRBJ1-2; the match to TRBD1 covers 9 bases. The CDR3 is made up of 14 amino acids. CDR1 and CDR2 from the germline V gene are SGHRS and YFSETQ. With V trimmed by 0 bases and J by 5 bases, 2 bases remained unmatched. This CDR3 is CASSLEQGAYGYTF. DNA of the CDR3: TGCGCCAGCAGCTTGGAACAGGGGGCGTATGGCTACACCTTC.

The chain couples TRBV5-6 to TRBJ2-7; D perhaps matches TRBD1 (6 bases). CDR1 SGHDT and CDR2 YYEEEE come from the germline V gene. V was trimmed by 3 bases and J by 0 bases, leaving 7 bases between them. The CDR3 is 13 amino acids. The CDR3 nucleotides read TGTGCCAGCAGCTGGACAGCCTCCTACGAGCAGTACTTC. It is translated as CASSWTASYEQYF.

The chain has TRBV7-9 and TRBJ2-2; tentative D call: TRBD2 (6 bases). Germline V gene sequence: CDR1 SEHNR, CDR2 FQNEAQ (reference sequence). Trimming stripped 5 bases from V and 6 bases from J, with 25 bases between. The CDR3 is 18 amino acids. The CDR3 protein is CASSLLTGAGQRAGELFF. The CDR3 nucleotides are TGTGCCAGCAGCCTTTTAACCGGGGCAGGGCAGCGGGCCGGGGAGCTGTTTTTT.

The V and J genes are TRBV25-1 and TRBJ2-3, with D perhaps matching TRBD2 (5 bases). Trimming removed 6 bases at V and 4 bases at J, with 20 bases between. CDR1 is MGHDK, CDR2 SYGVNS, per germline. The CDR3 consists of 16 residues. DNA of the CDR3: TGTGCCAGCAGCCTCGGATCGGGGTTGATGGCAGATACGCAGTATTTT. It specifies CASSLGSGLMADTQYF. The variable domain in full, completed from reference TRBV25-1 and TRBJ2-3, reads EADIYQTPRYLVIGTGKKITLECSQTMGHDKMYWYQQDPGMELHLIHYSYGVNSTEKGDLSSESTVSRIRTEHFPLTLESARPSHTSQYLCASSLGSGLMADTQYFGPGTRLTVL.

The chain has TRBV7-9 and TRBJ2-1; D is possibly TRBD2 (5 bases). V was trimmed by 0 bases and J by 8 bases, leaving 11 bases between them. CDR1 and CDR2 from the germline V gene are SEHNR and FQNEAQ (reference sequence). This CDR3 spans 14 amino acids. This chain's CDR3 is CASSLARLADEQFF. The CDR3 region has the DNA TGTGCCAGCAGCTTAGCGCGCCTAGCCGATGAGCAGTTCTTC.

This chain's CDR3 is CASSSGPGGLKTYEQYF. The CDR3 DNA follows: TGTGCCAGCAGCTCCGGTCCGGGGGGCCTTAAAACCTACGAGCAGTACTTC. The V and J genes are TRBV7-9 and TRBJ2-7, with a weak D call TRBD2 (7 bases). From germline, CDR1 is SEHNR and CDR2 FQNEAQ (reference sequence). The V and J ends lost 4 bases and 2 bases respectively, with 21 bases between them. The CDR3 consists of 17 residues.

This chain connects TRBV19 to TRBJ1-6, with TRBD1 matching 8 bases. Germline CDR1 is LNHDA and CDR2 is SQIVND (reference sequence). V dropped 7 bases and J dropped 7; count of bases not matched to a gene: 3. The CDR3 consists of 13 residues. For the CDR3, the DNA is TGTGCCAGTAATAACAGGGGGAATTCACCCCTCCACTTT. This encodes CASNNRGNSPLHF.

A few counts support this clone. V gene TRBV10-3 combines with J gene TRBJ1-2, with 7 bases lining up with TRBD1. There are 17 residues in the CDR3. Germline lookup yields CDR1 ENHRY and CDR2 SYGVKD. Unmatched junction bases numbered 19, after V lost 8 bases and J lost 4 bases. Here the CDR3 reads CAIPRRGTEKDFYGYTF. The CDR3 coding sequence is TGTGCCATCCCGCGTCGCGGGACAGAGAAGGATTTCTATGGCTACACCTTC.

The rearrangement links TRBV19 to TRBJ2-7; unclear D gene. The V gene lost 6 bases and the J gene lost 2 bases, with 14 bases spanning the gap. Germline V gene lookup returns CDR1 LNHDA and CDR2 SQIVND (reference sequence). The CDR3 runs to 14 residues. The CDR3 sequence is CASSERIGTYEQYF. CDR3 nucleotides: TGTGCCAGTAGCGAACGTATCGGCACCTACGAGCAGTACTTC.

V and J are TRBV21-1 and TRBJ2-2; the table calls TRBD2, which could not be checked here. TRBV21-1 is classified as a pseudogene. The CDR3 spans 16 residues. CDR3 DNA sequence: TGTGCCAGCAGGGTCAGGGCGGGGCTGTACACCGGGGAGCTGTTTTTT. Amino acid sequence: CASRVRAGLYTGELFF.

The chain is built from TRBV6-1 and TRBJ1-1; 8 nucleotides align to TRBD1. Germline trimming cut 2 bases from V and 9 bases from J; bases unmatched to any gene: 14. Germline assignment: CDR1 MNHNS and CDR2 SASEGT. CDR3 length: 16 amino acids. CDR3 DNA: TGTGCCAGCAGTGAATCCGGGACAGGTATATTTTCCCAAGCTTTCTTT. Translating it yields CASSESGTGIFSQAFF.

CDR3 sequence: CASSPTYPYNEQFF. The DNA for the CDR3 is TGTGCCAGCAGCCCGACTTACCCCTACAATGAGCAGTTCTTC. The chain uses TRBV27 and TRBJ2-1; no clear D. The V end was cut by 6 bases, the J end by 2 bases, with 11 bases between. The CDR3 is made up of 14 amino acids. The V gene's germline CDR1 is MNHEY and CDR2 SMNVEV (reference sequence).

The V gene is TRBV4-1, the J gene TRBJ1-1; TRBD1 aligns across 7 bases. This CDR3 is built from 12 residues. Per the germline V gene, CDR1 is MGHRA and CDR2 is YSYEKL. V shed 4 bases, J shed 7 bases, and the junction held 3 bases outside the gene matches. This chain's CDR3 is CASSLDRVEAFF. CDR3 DNA sequence: TGCGCCAGCAGCCTCGACAGGGTTGAAGCTTTCTTT.

The V gene is TRBV7-2, the J gene TRBJ2-3; D possibly uses TRBD1 or TRBD2 (6 bases each). Trimming took off 2 bases at V and 0 bases at J, with 15 bases between the two ends. Germline CDR1 SGHTA, CDR2 FQGNSA. The CDR3 covers 17 residues. This chain's CDR3 is CASSLSGAGLSTDTQYF. CDR3 bases: TGTGCCAGCAGCTTATCGGGGGCGGGCCTAAGCACAGATACGCAGTATTTT.

V gene TRBV7-6 combines with J gene TRBJ1-4; the match to TRBD1 covers 10 bases. CDR1 is SGHVS, CDR2 FNYEAQ, per germline. V dropped 3 bases and J dropped 3; count of bases not matched to a gene: 4. There are 16 residues in the CDR3. The CDR3 sequence: CASSFGQGGANEKLFF. In DNA, the CDR3 is TGTGCCAGCAGCTTCGGACAGGGGGGTGCTAATGAAAAACTGTTTTTT. The full variable domain, completed using reference TRBV7-6 and TRBJ1-4, is GAGVSQSPRYKVTKRGQDVALRCDPISGHVSLYWYRQALGQGPEFLTYFNYEAQQDKSGLPNDRFSAERPEGSISTLTIQRTEQRDSAMYRCASSFGQGGANEKLFFGSGTQLSVL.

V and J are TRBV5-1 and TRBJ1-1; tentative D call: TRBD1 (5 bases). Germline CDR1 and CDR2: SGHRS and YFSETQ. The CDR3 has 14 residues. V was cut by 3 bases and J by 6 bases, with 15 bases left in between. In nucleotides, the CDR3 is TGCGCCAGCAGCTATACGGGGCAAACCGCTGAAGCTTTCTTT. Amino acids: CASSYTGQTAEAFF.

V usage is TRBV9 and J usage is TRBJ2-1; 8 bases align to TRBD2. Trimming took 3 bases from V and 5 from J; bases not matched to a gene: 7. The CDR3 length is 15 residues. The V gene's germline CDR1 is SGDLS and CDR2 YYNGEE. The CDR3 is CASSAEASGHNEQFF. The DNA of the CDR3 is TGTGCCAGCAGCGCAGAGGCTAGCGGGCACAATGAGCAGTTCTTC.

This clone was found once. The gene calls are TRBV27 and TRBJ1-5; D not certain. In germline, CDR1 is MNHEY, CDR2 SMNVEV (reference sequence). The CDR3 is 13 amino acids. Trimming cost V 2 bases and J 1 base, with 3 bases left between them. CDR3: CASSLTSNQPQHF. DNA of the CDR3: TGTGCCAGCAGTTTAACCAGCAATCAGCCCCAGCATTTT.

This rearrangement joins TRBV19 to TRBJ1-5; D gene unclear. CDR3 size: 15 residues. V lost 1 base and J 0 bases, leaving 7 bases between the germline ends. The germline V gene encodes CDR1 LNHDA and CDR2 SQIVND (reference sequence). CDR3 sequence: CASSIVRDSNQPQHF. CDR3 bases: TGTGCCAGTAGTATAGTCCGGGATAGCAATCAGCCCCAGCATTTT.

The CDR3 region is CASREGADTQYF. CDR3 nucleotide sequence: TGTGCCAGCAGGGAAGGGGCAGATACGCAGTATTTT. The chain employs TRBV7-9 and TRBJ2-3; D is possibly TRBD1 (5 bases). Germline-derived CDR1 and CDR2 are SEHNR and FQNEAQ (reference sequence). The ends were cut back, 6 bases at V and 4 bases at J, with 8 bases in the middle. This CDR3 region has 12 residues.

The chain links TRBV11-2 to TRBJ2-7; D not resolved. Per the germline V gene, CDR1 is SGHAT and CDR2 is FQNNGV. V lost 0 bases, J lost 0 bases, and 9 bases lay in between. The CDR3 runs to 15 residues. The CDR3 sequence is CASSLEYAHSYEQYF. DNA of the CDR3: TGTGCCAGCAGCTTAGAATATGCACACTCCTACGAGCAGTACTTC.

This chain uses TRBV6-1 with TRBJ2-3; TRBD1 is a possible D gene (8 bases). CDR3 size: 16 residues. The V gene's germline CDR1 is MNHNS and CDR2 SASEGT. Trimming left V 4 bases short and J 4 bases short, with 18 bases between. CDR3 sequence: CASSGPRTGRADTQYF. DNA of the CDR3: TGTGCCAGCAGTGGCCCGAGGACAGGGAGGGCAGATACGCAGTATTTT.

The V call is TRBV15, the J call TRBJ1-2, with D possibly matching TRBD1 (5 bases). There are 15 residues in the CDR3. V lost 3 bases to trimming and J lost 4 bases, with 15 bases between them. From germline, CDR1 is LNHNV and CDR2 YYDKDF (reference sequence). Here the CDR3 DNA reads TGTGCCACCAGCAGGAGAGGGGCAACCTTCTATGGCTACACCTTC. This encodes CATSRRGATFYGYTF.

The chain carries TRBV5-1 and TRBJ2-7; 10 bases are a match to TRBD1. Germline V gives CDR1 SGHRS, CDR2 YFSETQ. J lost 1 base, V lost 3 bases, and 7 bases had no gene match. CDR3 size: 16 residues. This CDR3 reads CASSSPRDRGSYEQYF. The CDR3 bases are TGCGCCAGCAGCTCGCCCCGGGACAGGGGATCCTACGAGCAGTACTTC.

This rearrangement joins TRBV5-4 to TRBJ2-1; no clear D gene. CDR1 and CDR2 from the germline V gene are SGHNT and YYREEE (reference sequence). Trimming removed 0 bases from V and 4 bases from J, with 5 bases in between. The CDR3 covers 13 residues. This chain's CDR3 is CASSLDRYNEQFF. The CDR3, as DNA: TGTGCCAGCAGCTTGGACAGATACAATGAGCAGTTCTTC. The full variable domain, in which reference TRBV5-4 and TRBJ2-1 provide the parts outside the CDR3, is ETGVTQSPTHLIKTRGQQVTLRCSSQSGHNTVSWYQQALGQGPQFIFQYYREEENGRGNFPPRFSGLQFPNYSSELNVNALELDDSALYLCASSLDRYNEQFFGPGTRLTVL.

The chain couples TRBV20-1 to TRBJ2-7, with no clear D. The CDR3 covers 14 residues. The V and J ends lost 3 bases and 2 bases respectively, with 14 bases between them. The germline gives CDR1 DFQATT, CDR2 SNEGSKA (reference sequence). CDR3: CSASVQLRTYEQYF. The CDR3 nucleotides read TGCAGTGCTAGTGTGCAGTTAAGAACCTACGAGCAGTACTTC.

This clone has only one observation. The J gene is TRBJ1-2, the V gene TRBV5-1, with 8 bases that match TRBD1. Germline trimming cut 4 bases from V and 5 bases from J; bases unmatched to any gene: 7. Germline loops: CDR1 SGHRS, CDR2 YFSETQ. The CDR3 is 14 residues long. The DNA of the CDR3 is TGCGCCAGCAGCGCCGACAGGGGACTTTATGGCTACACCTTC. This encodes CASSADRGLYGYTF.